A selection of T cell receptor beta chains follows, all from one sample in a study of shared clonotypes between healthy human individuals. Sequenced by immunoSEQ multiplex PCR; TCRdb stores in-frame clones only, minus some. The sample yields approximately 940,000 clones, over 75% seen once. The sample consisted of memory CD4+ T cells sorted from blood. The receptors were gathered from a man in his late teens or twenties in good health. The CDR3 runs from the conserved cysteine through the conserved F or W. The D gene is left open where the match is weak. The size entry is marked missing in some rows and otherwise reads once, few, many or a size class.

v_call,j_call,d_call,clone_size,cdr3_aa,cdr3_nt
TRBV7-8,TRBJ2-1,TRBD2,.,CASSISGGATNEQFF,TGTGCCAGCAGCATAAGCGGGGGGGCCACCAATGAGCAGTTCTTC
TRBV5-1,TRBJ2-7,TRBD1,.,CASGGQGSTSYEQYF,TGCGCCAGCGGCGGACAGGGGTCCACCTCCTACGAGCAGTACTTC
TRBV20-1,TRBJ2-7,.,.,CSARDQHEQYF,TGCAGTGCTAGAGATCAGCACGAGCAGTACTTC
TRBV19,TRBJ2-7,TRBD2,once,CASSLRPTQLAGAHEQYF,TGTGCCAGTAGTCTCCGACCCACCCAACTAGCGGGAGCCCACGAGCAGTACTTC
TRBV5-1,TRBJ1-4,TRBD1,.,CASSLGQGTANEKLFF,TGCGCCAGCAGCTTGGGACAGGGGACGGCCAATGAAAAACTGTTTTTT
TRBV10-3,TRBJ2-3,TRBD1,.,CAIRTGSTDTQYF,TGTGCCATCCGGACAGGGAGCACAGATACGCAGTATTTT
TRBV19,TRBJ1-6,.,few,CASGEGAYNSPLHF,TGTGCCAGTGGTGAGGGCGCCTATAATTCACCCCTCCACTTT
TRBV5-8,TRBJ2-2,TRBD1,once,CASSIYTGQGSGELFF,TGTGCCAGCAGCATCTACACGGGACAGGGGTCCGGGGAGCTGTTTTTT
TRBV5-4,TRBJ2-5,.,.,CASMGREKGSETQYF,TGTGCCAGCATGGGCAGGGAAAAGGGGTCGGAGACCCAGTACTTC
TRBV9,TRBJ2-3,.,.,CASSAPLASSTDTQYF,TGTGCCAGCAGCGCCCCGTTAGCGTCTAGCACAGATACGCAGTATTTT
TRBV6-4,TRBJ1-2,TRBD1,.,CASSELGGSGYTF,TGTGCCAGCAGTGAGTTAGGGGGCAGTGGCTACACCTTC
TRBV7-9,TRBJ1-3,.,.,CASETNGNTIYF,TGTGCCAGCGAAACCAATGGAAACACCATATATTTT
TRBV19,TRBJ2-2,TRBD2,.,CASSTPGGTGELFF,TGTGCCAGTAGTACCCCGGGAGGCACCGGGGAGCTGTTTTTT
TRBV18,TRBJ2-7,.,.,CASSPGSVQFYEQYF,TGTGCCAGCTCACCCGGCTCTGTACAGTTCTACGAGCAGTACTTC
TRBV2,TRBJ2-5,.,.,CASSDRTGQETQYF,TGTGCCAGCAGTGATCGTACAGGGCAAGAGACCCAGTACTTC
TRBV28,TRBJ1-3,.,.,CASSELGNTIYF,TGTGCCAGCTCTGAGTTGGGAAACACCATATATTTT
TRBV19,TRBJ2-7,TRBD1,.,CASSTRDRGNEQYF,TGTGCCAGTAGTACCCGGGACAGGGGGAACGAGCAGTACTTC
TRBV13,TRBJ2-7,TRBD2,.,CASSLWPKPKAGAIYEQYF,TGTGCCAGCAGTCTCTGGCCCAAGCCGAAAGCGGGGGCCATCTACGAGCAGTACTTC
TRBV5-4,TRBJ2-1,.,once,CASSLGEKQFF,TGTGCCAGCAGCTTGGGAGAGAAGCAGTTCTTC
TRBV7-9,TRBJ2-3,TRBD1,.,CASSLGQGITDTQYF,TGTGCCAGCAGCTTAGGACAGGGGATCACAGATACGCAGTATTTT
TRBV6-5,TRBJ2-7,.,.,CASTGLYEQYF,TGTGCCAGCACCGGGTTGTACGAGCAGTACTTC
TRBV9,TRBJ1-2,.,.,CASSAHGGPNYGYTF,TGTGCCAGCAGCGCCCATGGGGGCCCTAACTATGGCTACACCTTC
TRBV5-4,TRBJ2-5,TRBD2,.,CASSLWEGETQYF,TGTGCCAGCAGCTTGTGGGAGGGAGAGACCCAGTACTTC
TRBV6-1,TRBJ2-4,TRBD1,few,CASSERTGPNIQYF,TGTGCCAGCAGTGAACGGACAGGGCCAAACATTCAGTACTTC
TRBV30,TRBJ2-7,TRBD1,.,CAWNPGQKGNEQYF,TGTGCCTGGAACCCGGGACAGAAAGGGAACGAGCAGTACTTC
TRBV7-5,TRBJ1-1,.,once,CARSLVEGAVNTEAFF,TGTGCCAGAAGCTTAGTGGAGGGGGCAGTGAACACTGAAGCTTTCTTT
TRBV18,TRBJ1-5,.,.,CASSPETNQPQHF,TGTGCCAGCTCACCTGAAACTAATCAGCCCCAGCATTTT
TRBV18,TRBJ2-3,TRBD2,few,CASSPLRLAQTTDTQYF,TGTGCCAGCTCACCACTTAGACTAGCCCAGACCACAGATACGCAGTATTTT
TRBV7-7,TRBJ1-4,.,.,CASSSEIGEKLFF,TGTGCTAGCAGCTCGGAGATCGGTGAAAAACTGTTTTTT
TRBV5-1,TRBJ2-3,.,.,CASSPERDTQYF,TGCGCCAGCTCCCCGGAAAGAGATACGCAGTATTTT
TRBV11-2,TRBJ2-1,.,once,CASRGQWQVNEQFF,TGTGCCAGCAGGGGGCAATGGCAAGTCAATGAGCAGTTCTTC
TRBV2,TRBJ2-2,TRBD2,.,CASRGLAGNTGELFF,TGTGCCAGCAGAGGGCTAGCGGGAAACACCGGGGAGCTGTTTTTT
TRBV6-5,TRBJ2-7,TRBD1,.,CASSYSHRGTYEQYF,TGTGCCAGCAGTTACTCCCACAGGGGAACCTACGAGCAGTACTTC
TRBV7-9,TRBJ1-6,.,.,CASSQDLAGLPDSPLHF,TGTGCCAGCAGCCAAGATCTTGCAGGCCTCCCTGATTCACCCCTCCACTTT
TRBV6-1,TRBJ1-3,TRBD1,.,CASSAADRGVFGNTIYF,TGTGCCAGCAGTGCAGCGGACAGGGGAGTGTTTGGAAACACCATATATTTT
TRBV30,TRBJ1-5,.,few,CAWSVGPNQPQHF,TGTGCCTGGAGTGTGGGCCCCAATCAGCCCCAGCATTTT
TRBV6-1,TRBJ2-3,.,.,CASSLDWISTDTQYF,TGTGCCAGCAGTTTGGACTGGATTAGCACAGATACGCAGTATTTT
TRBV6-7,TRBJ1-2,TRBD1,.,CASTYRDSDAGYTF,TGTGCCAGCACCTACCGGGACAGCGATGCAGGCTACACCTTC
TRBV27,TRBJ2-2,.,.,CASSYQWGTGELFF,TGTGCCAGCAGTTACCAATGGGGGACCGGGGAGCTGTTTTTT
TRBV5-1,TRBJ2-2,TRBD2,.,CASGQTSGREITPNTGELFF,TGCGCCAGCGGACAGACTAGCGGGAGGGAAATAACCCCGAACACCGGGGAGCTGTTTTTT
TRBV7-9,TRBJ2-2,.,.,CASSLSSDIGELFF,TGTGCCAGCAGCTTATCTTCCGATATCGGGGAGCTGTTTTTT
TRBV13,TRBJ2-1,TRBD1,.,CASSQLAGGTDEQFF,TGTGCCAGCAGCCAGCTGGCAGGGGGCACCGATGAGCAGTTCTTC
TRBV27,TRBJ2-7,.,.,CASSPLGGSYEQYF,TGTGCCAGCAGTCCCCTAGGAGGCTCCTACGAGCAGTACTTC
TRBV27,TRBJ2-5,TRBD2,.,CASSFGAGVSETQYF,TGTGCCAGCAGTTTCGGAGCGGGGGTGTCAGAGACCCAGTACTTC